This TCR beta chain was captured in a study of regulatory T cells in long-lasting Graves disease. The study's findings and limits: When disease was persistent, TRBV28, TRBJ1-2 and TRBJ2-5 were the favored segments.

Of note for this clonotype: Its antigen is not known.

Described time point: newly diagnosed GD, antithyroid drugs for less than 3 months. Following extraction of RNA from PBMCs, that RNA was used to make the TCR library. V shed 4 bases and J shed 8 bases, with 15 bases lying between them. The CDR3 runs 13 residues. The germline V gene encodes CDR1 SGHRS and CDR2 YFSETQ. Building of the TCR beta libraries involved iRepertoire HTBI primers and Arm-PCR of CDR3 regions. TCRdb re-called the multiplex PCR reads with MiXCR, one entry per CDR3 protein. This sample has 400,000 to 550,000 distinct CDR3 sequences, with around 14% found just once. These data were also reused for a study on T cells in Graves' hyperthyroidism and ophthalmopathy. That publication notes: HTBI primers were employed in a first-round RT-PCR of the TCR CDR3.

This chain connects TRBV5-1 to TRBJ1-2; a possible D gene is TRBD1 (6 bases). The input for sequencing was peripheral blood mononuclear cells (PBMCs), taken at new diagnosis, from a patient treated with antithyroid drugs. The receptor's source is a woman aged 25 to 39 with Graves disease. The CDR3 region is CASSRGQGWGYTF. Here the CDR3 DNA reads TGCGCCAGCAGCCGGGGGCAGGGCTGGGGCTACACCTTC.